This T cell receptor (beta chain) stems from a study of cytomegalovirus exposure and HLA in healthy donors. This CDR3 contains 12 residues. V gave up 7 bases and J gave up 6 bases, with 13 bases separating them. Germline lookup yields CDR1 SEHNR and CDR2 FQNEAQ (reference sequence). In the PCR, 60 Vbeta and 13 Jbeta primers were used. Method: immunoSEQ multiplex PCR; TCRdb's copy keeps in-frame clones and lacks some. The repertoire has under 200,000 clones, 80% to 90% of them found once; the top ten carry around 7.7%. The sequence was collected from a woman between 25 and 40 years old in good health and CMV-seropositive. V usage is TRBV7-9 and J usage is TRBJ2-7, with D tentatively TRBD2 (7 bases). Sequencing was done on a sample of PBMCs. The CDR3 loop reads CASTSGGPEQYF. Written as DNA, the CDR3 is TGTGCCAGCACCTCGGGGGGCCCCGAGCAGTACTTC. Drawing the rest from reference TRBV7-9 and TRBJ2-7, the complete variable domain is DTGVSQNPRHKITKRGQNVTFRCDPISEHNRLYWYRQTLGQGPEFLTYFQNEAQLEKSRLLSDRFSAERPKGSFSTLEIQRTEQGDSAMYLCASTSGGPEQYFGPGTRLTVT.